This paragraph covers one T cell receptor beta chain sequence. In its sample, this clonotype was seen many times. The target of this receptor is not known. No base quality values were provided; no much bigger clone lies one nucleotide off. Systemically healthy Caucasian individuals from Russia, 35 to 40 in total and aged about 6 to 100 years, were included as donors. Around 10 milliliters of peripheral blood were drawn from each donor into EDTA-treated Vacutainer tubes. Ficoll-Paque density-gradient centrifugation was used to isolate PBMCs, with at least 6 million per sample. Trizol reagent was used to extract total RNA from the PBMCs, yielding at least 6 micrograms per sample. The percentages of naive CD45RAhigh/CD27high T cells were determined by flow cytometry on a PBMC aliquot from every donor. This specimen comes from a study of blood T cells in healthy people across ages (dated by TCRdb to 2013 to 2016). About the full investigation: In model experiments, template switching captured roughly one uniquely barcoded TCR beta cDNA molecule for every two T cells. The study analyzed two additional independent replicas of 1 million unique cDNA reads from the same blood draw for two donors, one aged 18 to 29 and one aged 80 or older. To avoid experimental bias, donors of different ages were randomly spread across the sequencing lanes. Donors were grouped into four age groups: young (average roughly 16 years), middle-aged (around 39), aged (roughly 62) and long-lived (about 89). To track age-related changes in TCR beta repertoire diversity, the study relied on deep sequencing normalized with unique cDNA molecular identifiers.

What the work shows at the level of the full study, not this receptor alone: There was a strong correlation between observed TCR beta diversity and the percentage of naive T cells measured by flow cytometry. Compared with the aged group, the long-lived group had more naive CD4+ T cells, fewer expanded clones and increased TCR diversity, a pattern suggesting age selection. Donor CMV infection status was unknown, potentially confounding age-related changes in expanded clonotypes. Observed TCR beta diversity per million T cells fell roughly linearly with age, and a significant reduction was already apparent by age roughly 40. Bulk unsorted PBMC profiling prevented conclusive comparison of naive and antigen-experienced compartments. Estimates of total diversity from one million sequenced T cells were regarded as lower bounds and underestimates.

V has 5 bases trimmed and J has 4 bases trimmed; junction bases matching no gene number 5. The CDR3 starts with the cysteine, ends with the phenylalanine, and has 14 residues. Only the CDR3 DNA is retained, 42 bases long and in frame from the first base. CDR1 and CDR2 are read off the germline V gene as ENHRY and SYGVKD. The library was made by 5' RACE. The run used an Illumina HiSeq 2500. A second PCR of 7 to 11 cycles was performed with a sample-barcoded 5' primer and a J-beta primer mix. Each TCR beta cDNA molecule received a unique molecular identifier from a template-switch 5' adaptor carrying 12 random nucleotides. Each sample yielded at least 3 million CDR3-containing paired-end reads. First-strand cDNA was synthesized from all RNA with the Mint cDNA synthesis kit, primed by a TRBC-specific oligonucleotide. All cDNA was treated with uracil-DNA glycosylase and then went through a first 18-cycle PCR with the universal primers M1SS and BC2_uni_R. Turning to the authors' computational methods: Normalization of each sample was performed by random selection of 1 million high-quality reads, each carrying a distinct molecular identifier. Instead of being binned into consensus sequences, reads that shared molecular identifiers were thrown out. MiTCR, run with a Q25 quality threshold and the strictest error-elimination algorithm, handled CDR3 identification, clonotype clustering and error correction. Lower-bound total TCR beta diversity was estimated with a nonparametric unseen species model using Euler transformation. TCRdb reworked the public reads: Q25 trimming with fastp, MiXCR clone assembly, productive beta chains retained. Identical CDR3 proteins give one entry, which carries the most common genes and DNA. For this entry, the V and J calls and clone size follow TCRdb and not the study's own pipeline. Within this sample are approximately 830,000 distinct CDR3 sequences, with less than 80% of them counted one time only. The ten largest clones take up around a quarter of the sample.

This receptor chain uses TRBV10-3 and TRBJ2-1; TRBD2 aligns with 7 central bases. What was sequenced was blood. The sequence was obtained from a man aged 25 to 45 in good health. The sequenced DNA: TGTGCCATCAGTACTGAGCGGGGATACAATGAGCAGTTCTTC. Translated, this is CAISTERGYNEQFF.